What follows are 22 T cell receptor beta chains derived from one specimen sequenced in a study of blood T cell repertoires in COVID-19. Here immunoSEQ multiplex PCR was the method, and the copy in TCRdb shows in-frame clones only, minus some. The top ten hold approximately 0.5% of the sample, which has under 200,000 clones, approximately 90% seen once. The specimen sequenced was peripheral blood. These receptors all come from a man over 45 with acute or convalescent COVID-19.

This clone was found once. The chain uses TRBV2 and TRBJ2-2; D is unclear. V was cut by 1 base and J by 6 bases, with 6 bases left in between. CDR1 and CDR2 from the germline V gene are SNHLY and FYNNEI. This CDR3 spans 13 amino acids. This chain's CDR3 is CASSEGLAGELFF. The CDR3 bases are TGTGCCAGCAGTGAAGGACTGGCCGGGGAGCTGTTTTTT.

The chain joins TRBV4-2 to TRBJ1-2; 8 nucleotides match TRBD1. Losses at the gene ends were 4 bases for V and 7 bases for J; bases not matched to a gene: 5. This CDR3 is built from 13 residues. Germline V CDR1 and CDR2: LGHNA, YNFKEQ. The CDR3: CASSPGGERGYTF. CDR3 coding DNA: TGTGCCAGCAGCCCAGGGGGCGAACGTGGCTACACCTTC.

The chain uses TRBV5-1 and TRBJ1-1; TRBD1 matches at 9 bases. Germline CDR1 SGHRS, CDR2 YFSETQ. With 4 bases clipped from V and 0 bases from J, the junction kept 7 bases outside the gene matches. The CDR3 totals 16 residues. CDR3 region: CASSEDRGLMNTEAFF. CDR3 DNA sequence: TGCGCCAGCAGCGAGGACAGGGGACTCATGAACACTGAAGCTTTCTTT. Based on the CDR3 plus reference TRBV5-1 and TRBJ1-1, the full variable domain is KAGVTQTPRYLIKTRGQQVTLSCSPISGHRSVSWYQQTPGQGLQFLFEYFSETQRNKGNFPGRFSGRQFSNSRSEMNVSTLELGDSALYLCASSEDRGLMNTEAFFGQGTRLTVV.

The chain links TRBV4-1 to TRBJ2-7; D is possibly TRBD2 (6 bases). Germline loops: CDR1 MGHRA, CDR2 YSYEKL. Trimming took 0 bases from V and 2 from J, leaving 14 bases between them. The CDR3 length is 16 residues. CDR3 residues: CASSQDPGTGTYEQYF. Written as DNA, the CDR3 is TGCGCCAGCAGCCAAGATCCCGGGACTGGAACCTACGAGCAGTACTTC.

V usage is TRBV4-1 and J usage is TRBJ2-1; 9 bases map to TRBD1. Germline V gives CDR1 MGHRA, CDR2 YSYEKL. The CDR3 has 15 residues. Trimming removed 6 bases from V and 8 bases from J; junction bases left unmatched: 11. The CDR3 reads CASRPPNRGQDEQFF. The CDR3, as DNA: TGCGCCAGCAGACCCCCGAACAGGGGGCAGGATGAGCAGTTCTTC.

The chain joins TRBV7-9 to TRBJ1-1; tentatively, D is TRBD1 (6 bases). CDR3 length: 14 residues. CDR1 is SEHNR and CDR2 is FQNEAQ in the germline V gene (reference sequence). The V end lost 5 bases, the J end lost 3 bases, and 13 bases lay between the germline ends. This CDR3 reads CASSLRGGDTEAFF. For the CDR3, the DNA is TGTGCCAGCAGCCTAAGGGGGGGAGACACTGAAGCTTTCTTT.

The rearrangement uses TRBV28 and TRBJ2-2; D may be TRBD1 (7 bases). This CDR3 is 15 amino acids long. Trimming took off 6 bases at V and 2 bases at J, with 13 bases between the two ends. CDR1 and CDR2 (germline): MDHEN, SYDVKM. In nucleotides, the CDR3 is TGTGCCAGCAGCCTACAGGGGACTAACACCGGGGAGCTGTTTTTT. It yields the protein CASSLQGTNTGELFF.

V is TRBV30 and J is TRBJ2-2, with 8 bases aligning to TRBD1. V was pared by 2 bases and J by 7 bases, with 15 bases of the junction left unmatched. Germline V gives CDR1 GTSNPN, CDR2 SVGIG (reference sequence). The CDR3 contains 17 residues. This CDR3 reads CAWSRAGGRVRDGELFF. As DNA, the CDR3 is TGTGCCTGGAGTCGGGCAGGGGGCAGGGTTCGGGACGGGGAGCTGTTTTTT.

The chain couples TRBV5-1 to TRBJ2-4; weak D call: TRBD2 (6 bases). The V gene lost 4 bases and the J gene lost 0 bases, with 11 bases spanning the gap. Germline values: CDR1 SGHRS, CDR2 YFSETQ. CDR3 length equals 15 residues. The CDR3 DNA reads TGCGCCAGCAGCCCCGGGAGCCTAGCCAAAAACATTCAGTACTTC. Translated, it gives CASSPGSLAKNIQYF.

This chain connects TRBV9 to TRBJ2-3, with 8 bases identical to TRBD1. The CDR3 loop spans 14 amino acids. Germline V gives CDR1 SGDLS, CDR2 YYNGEE. With V trimmed by 4 bases and J by 1 base, 2 bases remained unmatched. CDR3 sequence reads: CASSRGQGTDTQYF. The CDR3 DNA follows: TGTGCCAGCAGCCGGGGACAGGGCACAGATACGCAGTATTTT.

The CDR3 DNA is TGTGCCAGCATGGAGGGGGCAGGCTACGAGCAGTACTTC. This encodes CASMEGAGYEQYF. The gene calls are TRBV6-5 and TRBJ2-7, with D perhaps TRBD1 (7 bases). V was shortened by 7 bases and J by 3 bases, with 13 bases between the two germline ends. There are 13 residues in the CDR3. Looked up from germline, CDR1 is MNHEY and CDR2 is SVGAGI.

This chain connects TRBV6-4 to TRBJ2-3; 9 positions agree with TRBD1. After removal of 4 bases from V and 2 bases from J, the junction contained 4 bases not matched to a gene. The CDR3 contains 15 residues. Germline V gives CDR1 MRHNA, CDR2 SNTAGT. CDR3 bases: TGTGCCAGCAGTGGGACAGGGGAAGACACAGATACGCAGTATTTT. Its translation: CASSGTGEDTDTQYF.

The chain uses TRBV12-3 or TRBV12-4 and TRBJ1-1; perhaps TRBD1 as D (6 bases). V was shortened by 5 bases and J by 8 bases, with 15 bases between the two germline ends. This CDR3 is built from 13 residues. Here the CDR3 reads CASSPRTGSEAFF. The CDR3 nucleotides are TGTGCCAGCAGTCCACGAACAGGGAGCGAAGCTTTCTTT.

The chain recombines TRBV5-8 with TRBJ1-2, with 9 nucleotides matching TRBD1. The CDR3 runs to 15 residues. The germline CDR1 and CDR2 sequences are SGHTS and YDEGEE. V lost 0 bases, J lost 8 bases, and 8 bases stayed unmatched. CDR3 DNA: TGTGCCAGCAGCTTGGAGGGACAGGGTTCTTTCGGCTACACCTTC. The encoded protein is CASSLEGQGSFGYTF.

This clone came up once. V usage is TRBV5-6 and J usage is TRBJ2-3; TRBD2 is a possible D gene (6 bases). This CDR3 comprises 15 residues. V lost 0 bases and J 2 bases, leaving 10 bases between the germline ends. Germline V gives CDR1 SGHDT, CDR2 YYEEEE. Here the CDR3 DNA reads TGTGCCAGCAGCTTGGTACGGGAGTACACAGATACGCAGTATTTT. Translation gives CASSLVREYTDTQYF.

The chain employs TRBV24-1 and TRBJ2-2; no clear D gene. The germline V and J ends were trimmed by 2 bases and 6 bases, with 3 bases remaining between them. Germline CDR1 is KGHDR and CDR2 is SFDVKD. The CDR3 consists of 12 residues. The CDR3 reads CATSDSSGELFF. Written as DNA, the CDR3 is TGTGCCACCAGTGATTCCTCCGGGGAGCTGTTTTTT.

The genes are TRBV4-1 and TRBJ2-3; 8 bases match TRBD2. The germline V gene encodes CDR1 MGHRA and CDR2 YSYEKL. The CDR3 has 17 residues. The V segment lost 3 bases and the J segment 2 bases; nucleotides outside the gene matches: 10. The CDR3 region has the DNA TGCGCCAGCAGCCACGTAGCGGGGCCCGTCCCCACAGATACGCAGTATTTT. Protein sequence: CASSHVAGPVPTDTQYF.

The genes are TRBV7-9 and TRBJ2-7, with TRBD2 matching 11 bases. V lost 5 bases to trimming and J lost 6 bases; unmatched junction nucleotides: 9. There are 15 residues in the CDR3. Germline V gives CDR1 SEHNR, CDR2 FQNEAQ (reference sequence). DNA for the CDR3: TGTGCCAGCAGCCCGAAGGGACTAGCGGAGCCCGAGCAGTACTTC. The encoded protein is CASSPKGLAEPEQYF.

This clone was observed once. The V call is TRBV28, the J call TRBJ2-7, with a tentative D call TRBD1 (6 bases). CDR3 length: 13 amino acids. The V end was cut by 5 bases, the J end by 7 bases, with 15 bases between. Germline CDR1 and CDR2: MDHEN and SYDVKM. The CDR3, as DNA: TGTGCCAGCAGTCCCACAGGGTTTGGAGAGCAGTACTTC. Translating it yields CASSPTGFGEQYF. Combining the CDR3 with reference TRBV28 and TRBJ2-7 gives the whole variable domain DVKVTQSSRYLVKRTGEKVFLECVQDMDHENMFWYRQDPGLGLRLIYFSYDVKMKEKGDIPEGYSVSREKKERFSLILESASTNQTSMYLCASSPTGFGEQYFGPGTRLTVT.

This clone was seen a handful of times. V and J are TRBV5-5 and TRBJ2-1, with TRBD1 matching 8 bases. The CDR3 is made up of 16 amino acids. Germline CDR1 reads SGHKS; CDR2 reads YYEKEE (reference sequence). Losses at the gene ends were 2 bases for V and 4 bases for J; bases not matched to a gene: 8. The CDR3 DNA follows: TGTGCCAGCAGCTTTACCGGGACAGGCCTTTACAATGAGCAGTTCTTC. Translated: CASSFTGTGLYNEQFF.

CDR3 amino acids: CAWSATDTQYF. CDR3 coding DNA: TGTGCCTGGAGTGCAACAGATACGCAGTATTTT. The V gene is TRBV30, the J gene TRBJ2-3; D is unclear. CDR1 and CDR2 from the germline V gene are GTSNPN and SVGIG (reference sequence). The V end lost 1 base, the J end lost 3 bases, and 2 bases lay between the germline ends. This CDR3 contains 11 residues.

The chain has TRBV6-6 and TRBJ2-1; TRBD2 matches 12 bases. The CDR3 is made up of 15 amino acids. CDR1 MNHNY and CDR2 SVGAGI come from the germline V gene (reference sequence). The J segment lost 9 bases and the V segment lost 5 bases, leaving 8 bases of the junction unmatched. CDR3 sequence (DNA): TGTGCCAGCAGTCTACTAGCGGGGGGTGCCTCTGAGCAGTTCTTC. It codes for CASSLLAGGASEQFF.